The 25 T cell receptor beta chains listed next were all sequenced from one sample in a study of identical twins. TCRdb called the 5' RACE reads again in MiXCR, with one record for every CDR3 protein. The sample carries 1,800,000 or so distinct CDR3 sequences, about 30% recorded once. The sample comprised cord blood. The origin of the receptors is a newborn girl in good health.

The chain employs TRBV2 and TRBJ2-7, with TRBD2 matching over 12 bases. The ends lost 3 bases at V and 3 bases at J; junction bases unmatched: 9. CDR1 and CDR2 from the germline V gene are SNHLY and FYNNEI. The CDR3 totals 17 residues. The chain's CDR3 is CASSDHRLAGAVYEQYF. The CDR3 nucleotides are TGTGCCAGCAGTGACCATAGACTAGCGGGGGCCGTCTACGAGCAGTACTTC.

This clonotype was observed a single time. Given a much more abundant clone one base away, this may be a read error. This sequence joins TRBV29-1 and TRBJ2-7, with D tentatively TRBD2 (6 bases). The last part of the DNA fits TRBJ2-5 better; the J call may be wrong. CDR1 is SQVTM and CDR2 is ANQGSEA in the germline V gene. This CDR3 has 12 amino acids. The CDR3 spells CSVEGGEGTQYF. The CDR3 DNA sequence: TGCAGCGTTGAAGGCGGGGAAGGGACCCAGTACTTC.

The CDR3 here is CASSKALGHLSSYEQYF. As DNA, the CDR3 is TGTGCCAGCAGCAAAGCGCTGGGGCACCTGAGCTCCTACGAGCAGTACTTC. V and J are TRBV21-1 and TRBJ2-7; whether TRBD1, the table's D call, matches the DNA was not checked. TRBV21-1 is flagged as a pseudogene. The CDR3 length is 17 residues.

The chain has TRBV6-5 and TRBJ2-2; the match to TRBD1 covers 7 bases. Germline trimming cut 6 bases from V and 6 bases from J; bases unmatched to any gene: 7. Germline CDR1 reads MNHEY; CDR2 reads SVGAGI. The CDR3 loop spans 14 amino acids. CDR3 residues: CASSWDSWAGELFF. DNA of the CDR3: TGTGCCAGCAGCTGGGACAGTTGGGCCGGGGAGCTGTTTTTT.

This clonotype has only one observation. The rearrangement links TRBV28 to TRBJ2-1; perhaps TRBD2 as D (6 bases). Between the trimmed V and J ends, which lost 2 bases and 8 bases, there was a span of 19 bases. The CDR3 has 16 amino acids. Germline-derived CDR1 and CDR2 are MDHEN and SYDVKM. The CDR3 DNA follows: TGTGCCAGCAGTTTAAGAGGGGCGGGACGAGTGGATGAGCAGTTCTTC. Protein: CASSLRGAGRVDEQFF.

V usage is TRBV10-3 and J usage is TRBJ2-3; tentatively, D is TRBD2 (6 bases). The CDR3 covers 16 residues. V lost 2 bases and J lost 1, with 13 bases in between. Germline V lookup: CDR1 ENHRY, CDR2 SYGVKD. DNA of the CDR3: TGTGCCATCAGTGAGCCACTAGCTCCGGGCACAGATACGCAGTATTTT. Protein sequence: CAISEPLAPGTDTQYF.

J is TRBJ2-1 and V is TRBV27, with 11 bases fitting TRBD2. The J segment lost 9 bases and the V segment lost 1 base, leaving 5 bases of the junction unmatched. This CDR3 comprises 15 residues. The germline CDR1 and CDR2 sequences are MNHEY and SMNVEV (reference sequence). The CDR3 DNA reads as TGTGCCAGCAGTTTATGGCGACTAGCGGGACCTGAGCAGTTCTTC. This encodes CASSLWRLAGPEQFF.

Only a few counts were recorded for this clonotype. V is TRBV25-1 and J is TRBJ2-2, with 7 bases that match TRBD2. The CDR3 covers 13 residues. The V gene's germline CDR1 is MGHDK and CDR2 SYGVNS. The trim removed 7 bases at V and 4 bases at J, leaving 3 bases unmatched. For the CDR3, the DNA is TGTGCCAGCATAGGCGGGGGCACCGGGGAGCTGTTTTTT. Translated, it gives CASIGGGTGELFF. Full variable domain (remainder filled in from reference TRBV25-1 and TRBJ2-2): EADIYQTPRYLVIGTGKKITLECSQTMGHDKMYWYQQDPGMELHLIHYSYGVNSTEKGDLSSESTVSRIRTEHFPLTLESARPSHTSQYLCASIGGGTGELFFGEGSRLTVL.

The chain has TRBV21-1 and TRBJ2-4; the D call TRBD1 from the table was never checked on the DNA. TRBV21-1 corresponds to a pseudogene. CDR3 size: 14 residues. CDR3 amino acids: CASSDRDSKNIQYF. The CDR3, as DNA: TGTGCCAGCAGCGACCGGGACAGCAAAAACATTCAGTACTTC.

The chain combines TRBV12-3 or TRBV12-4 with TRBJ2-2, with unresolved D. Trimming removed 4 bases from V and 7 bases from J, with 10 bases in between. This CDR3 contains 13 residues. For the CDR3, the DNA is TGTGCCAGCAGTTCCCGGTCGGGCGGGGAGCTGTTTTTT. Encoded protein: CASSSRSGGELFF.

V is TRBV2 and J is TRBJ1-2; no clear D gene. CDR1 is SNHLY and CDR2 is FYNNEI in the germline V gene. V lost 3 bases and J 2 bases, leaving 10 bases between the germline ends. This CDR3 has 14 residues. CDR3: CASSEGLKNYGYTF. The CDR3 DNA reads as TGTGCCAGCAGTGAGGGGTTGAAAAACTATGGCTACACCTTC.

The V call is TRBV11-2, the J call TRBJ2-4, with a weak D call TRBD1 (6 bases). The J call may be faulty, since TRBJ2-7 better matches the DNA end. Germline V CDR1 and CDR2: SGHAT, FQNNGV. The CDR3 runs to 14 residues. The CDR3 DNA sequence: TGTGCCAGCAGCTTATACAGGGTCGGGGCCGAGCAGTACTTC. This codes for CASSLYRVGAEQYF.

This sequence joins TRBV12-3 or TRBV12-4 and TRBJ2-1; no reliable D call. The CDR3 is 13 residues long. Trimming shortened V by 3 bases and J by 13 bases, and 16 bases separated the two germline ends. The chain's CDR3 is CASSFVVEETQFF. The CDR3 region has the DNA TGTGCCAGCAGTTTTGTAGTAGAGGAGACCCAGTTCTTC.

This clonotype has more than one count but fewer than ten. The CDR3 DNA is TGCAGCGTTGAACAGGGGGCTGGAACTGGAAACACCATATATTTT. Amino acid sequence: CSVEQGAGTGNTIYF. The rearrangement joins TRBV29-1 to TRBJ1-3, with 8 bases that match TRBD1. Germline V CDR1 and CDR2: SQVTM, ANQGSEA. The CDR3 is 15 amino acids. V shed 2 bases and J 2 bases; nucleotides not matched to a gene: 5.

CDR3 residues: CASSLEDRGRSYNEQFF. CDR3 in DNA: TGTGCCAGCAGCTTAGAAGACAGGGGCCGCTCCTACAATGAGCAGTTCTTC. The gene calls are TRBV7-9 and TRBJ2-1; 8 positions agree with TRBD1. This CDR3 contains 17 residues. Germline CDR1 reads SEHNR; CDR2 reads FQNEAQ (reference sequence). The V gene end was trimmed by 1 base and the J gene end by 0 bases; junction bases not matched to a gene: 5.

The chain has TRBV28 and TRBJ2-5, with D unclear. The DNA matches TRBJ2-7 better at its end, which makes the J call doubtful. CDR1 is MDHEN, CDR2 SYDVKM, per germline. The CDR3 runs 13 residues. CDR3 sequence: CASRHSISYEQYF. The CDR3 DNA follows: TGTGCCAGCAGGCACTCCATCTCCTACGAGCAGTACTTC.

As for this clonotype: Possible read error: a much larger clone is one base away. This sequence joins TRBV20-1 and TRBJ2-1; 7 bases agree with TRBD1. After removal of 3 bases from V and 1 base from J, the junction contained 0 bases not matched to a gene. This CDR3 is 13 amino acids long. CDR1 and CDR2 (germline): DFQATT, SNEGSKA (reference sequence). CDR3 in DNA: TGCAGTGCTAGGGGACAGTCCTACAATGAGCAGTTCTTC. Translating gives CSARGQSYNEQFF.

Points on this clonotype: A much larger clone lies a single base off, so this may be a read error. The CDR3 nucleotides are TGCGGCGTCGCCGGGACAGGGGAGGGCTACACCTTC. Translating it yields CGVAGTGEGYTF. This chain uses TRBV29-1 with TRBJ1-2; TRBD1 agrees at 10 bases. Germline CDR1 SQVTM, CDR2 ANQGSEA. The length of the CDR3 is 12 residues.

This chain uses TRBV20-1 with TRBJ1-2; D is ambiguous. The germline V gene has CDR1 DFQATT and CDR2 SNEGSKA (reference sequence). Trimming pared 0 bases from V and 0 bases from J, leaving 11 bases between. The CDR3 runs to 15 residues. CDR3 DNA: TGCAGTGCTAGAGATACCGCCACCTCTAACTATGGCTACACCTTC. It translates to CSARDTATSNYGYTF.

CDR3 DNA sequence: TGTGCCAGCAGCCATGCAGAGGGAAACATTCAGTACTTC. This translates into CASSHAEGNIQYF. V gene TRBV14 combines with J gene TRBJ2-4, with D perhaps matching TRBD2 (5 bases). The CDR3 runs 13 residues. Per the germline V gene, CDR1 is SGHDN and CDR2 is FVKESK. The germline V and J ends were trimmed by 3 bases and 6 bases, with 9 bases remaining between them.

This chain links TRBV5-1 with TRBJ2-7, with D unclear. CDR1 SGHRS and CDR2 YFSETQ come from the germline V gene. V was pared by 5 bases and J by 0 bases, with 12 bases between. The CDR3 has 14 residues. The CDR3 spells CASRPTYLSYEQYF. The CDR3 DNA is TGCGCCAGCAGACCGACATACCTCTCCTACGAGCAGTACTTC.

V and J are TRBV6-6 and TRBJ2-1; D could derive from TRBD1 or TRBD2 (6 bases each). V lost 7 bases, J lost 13 bases, and 20 bases lay in between. The CDR3 spans 13 residues. Germline V gives CDR1 MNHNY, CDR2 SVGAGI (reference sequence). CDR3 in amino acids: CASNPTRQETQFF. The DNA for the CDR3 is TGTGCCAGCAACCCGACTAGACAGGAGACCCAGTTCTTC.

The gene calls are TRBV10-3 and TRBJ1-2; D perhaps matches TRBD1 (5 bases). V lost 0 bases, J lost 8 bases, and 10 bases lay in between. Germline CDR1 is ENHRY and CDR2 is SYGVKD. This CDR3 is 13 amino acids long. The CDR3 is CAISESKGEGYTF. CDR3 coding DNA: TGTGCCATCAGTGAGTCAAAAGGGGAGGGCTACACCTTC.

The CDR3 DNA follows: TGTGCCAGCAGTGCGCGGCTAGTGGGACCCCTTTCCTACGAGCAGTACTTC. This gives the protein CASSARLVGPLSYEQYF. The rearrangement uses TRBV25-1 and TRBJ2-7; the D call may be TRBD1 or TRBD2 (5 bases each). V dropped 4 bases and J dropped 1 base, with 20 bases sitting between them. This CDR3 region has 17 residues. In germline, CDR1 is MGHDK, CDR2 SYGVNS.

The V and J genes are TRBV10-3 and TRBJ2-7; tentative D call: TRBD2 (6 bases). V was cut by 5 bases and J by 10 bases, with 21 bases left in between. This CDR3 is built from 14 residues. From germline, CDR1 is ENHRY and CDR2 SYGVKD. For the CDR3, the DNA is TGTGCCATCAGTACCAGGGACTCCCAAGAGTCCCAGTACTTC. It codes for CAISTRDSQESQYF.